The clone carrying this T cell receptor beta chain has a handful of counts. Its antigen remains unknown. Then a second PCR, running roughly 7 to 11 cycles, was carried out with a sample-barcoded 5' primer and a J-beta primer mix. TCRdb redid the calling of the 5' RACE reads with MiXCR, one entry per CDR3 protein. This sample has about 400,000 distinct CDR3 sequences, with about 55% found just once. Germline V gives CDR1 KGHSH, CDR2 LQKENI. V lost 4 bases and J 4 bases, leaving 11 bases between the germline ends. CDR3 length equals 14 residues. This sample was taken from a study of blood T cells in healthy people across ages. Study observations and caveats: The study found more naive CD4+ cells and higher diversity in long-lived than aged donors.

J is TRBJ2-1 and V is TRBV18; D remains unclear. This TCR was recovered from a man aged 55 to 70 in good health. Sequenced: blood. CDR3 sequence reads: CASSQTTEYNEQFF. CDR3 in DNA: TGTGCCAGCTCACAGACCACGGAATACAATGAGCAGTTCTTC.